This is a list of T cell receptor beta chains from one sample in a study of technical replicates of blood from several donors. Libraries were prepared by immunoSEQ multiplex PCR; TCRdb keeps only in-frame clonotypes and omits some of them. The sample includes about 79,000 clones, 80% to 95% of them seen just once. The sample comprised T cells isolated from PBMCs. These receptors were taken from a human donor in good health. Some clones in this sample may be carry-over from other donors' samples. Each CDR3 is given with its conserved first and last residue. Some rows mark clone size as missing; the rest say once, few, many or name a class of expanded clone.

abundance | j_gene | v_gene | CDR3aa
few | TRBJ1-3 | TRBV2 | CASSVHGNTIYF
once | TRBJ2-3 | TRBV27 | CASSLSPTGTTFTDTQYF
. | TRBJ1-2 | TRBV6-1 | CASSATPWGRGNGYTF
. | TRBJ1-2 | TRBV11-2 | CASSLDLRQGAGGYTF
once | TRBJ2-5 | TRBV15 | CATSRVPGDEQYF
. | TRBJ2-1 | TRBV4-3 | CASSQEVPGQGDNEQFF
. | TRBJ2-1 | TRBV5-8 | CASSVGTSGILDEQFF
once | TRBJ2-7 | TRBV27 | CASGLGGAEQYF
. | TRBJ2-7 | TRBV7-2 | CASSKQGTYEQYF
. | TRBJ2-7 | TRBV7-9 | CASSLGQGVNEQYF
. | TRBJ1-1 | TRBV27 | CASTLSHRGPISTEAFF
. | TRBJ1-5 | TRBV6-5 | CASRSGQGNQPQHF
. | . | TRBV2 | CASSELPSGASYEQYF
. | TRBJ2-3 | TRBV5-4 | CASSLETSGYTQYF
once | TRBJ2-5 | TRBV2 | CARGGKTGTPNQETQYF
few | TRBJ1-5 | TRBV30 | CAWSVSGQGRQPQHF
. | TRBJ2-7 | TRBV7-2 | CASSLAMQEQYF
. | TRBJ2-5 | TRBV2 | CASITDRGSETQYF
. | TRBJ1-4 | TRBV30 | CAWDSGAANEKLFF
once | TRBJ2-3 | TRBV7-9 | CASSLSTSTDTQYF
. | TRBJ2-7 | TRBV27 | CASSPHMGQPYEQYF
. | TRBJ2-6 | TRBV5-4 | CASTLGQGMSGANVLTF
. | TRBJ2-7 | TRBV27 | CASSLVAGSSYEQYF
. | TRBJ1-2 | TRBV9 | CASSPSIRTTGGIGYGYTF
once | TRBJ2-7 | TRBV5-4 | CASSATGVADYEQYF
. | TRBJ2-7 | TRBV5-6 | CASSLASYEQYF
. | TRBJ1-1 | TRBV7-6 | CASSPRTGSNTEAFF
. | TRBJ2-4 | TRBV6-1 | CASSGVRVRDIQYF
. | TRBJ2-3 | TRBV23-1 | CASSPFGTRSTDTQYF
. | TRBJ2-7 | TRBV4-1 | CASSPRGSTYEQYF
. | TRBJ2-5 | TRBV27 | CASSSMETQYF
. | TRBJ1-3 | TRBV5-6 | CASSSRDTIAGNTIYF
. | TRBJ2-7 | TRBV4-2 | CASSPGVGDYEQYF
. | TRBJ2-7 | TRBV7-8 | CASRYRGFQGEWEQYF